The clone carrying this T cell receptor (beta chain) was picked up a small number of times. The sample comes from a study of spatial heterogeneity in lung cancer. TCRdb fed the 5' RACE reads into MiXCR, producing one record per CDR3 protein. The table records more than 30,000 distinct CDR3 sequences, around 5.8% of them present only once. The time point here: sample taken at primary tumor resection. Whole RNA, which was extracted from tumor, nontumor lung tissue or frozen PBMC, was sequenced without any cell sorting. This clonotype was sampled from a male donor with early-stage non-small cell lung cancer. The source material was PBMCs, sampled at surgery.

CDR3 loop: CASSLIHLPGQGRYNEQFF. CDR3 bases: TGTGCCAGCAGCTTAATACATTTGCCGGGACAGGGGCGCTACAATGAGCAGTTCTTC. The chain carries TRBV7-2 and TRBJ2-1; 10 nucleotides align to TRBD1. Per the germline V gene, CDR1 is SGHTA and CDR2 is FQGNSA. This CDR3 is 19 amino acids long. Trimming removed 2 bases from V and 3 bases from J; junction bases left unmatched: 13. The complete variable domain, with remaining parts taken from reference TRBV7-2 and TRBJ2-1, reads GAGVSQSPSNKVTEKGKDVELRCDPISGHTALYWYRQSLGQGLEFLIYFQGNSAPDKSGLPSDRFSAERTGGSVSTLTIQRTQQEDSAVYLCASSLIHLPGQGRYNEQFFGPGTRLTVL.